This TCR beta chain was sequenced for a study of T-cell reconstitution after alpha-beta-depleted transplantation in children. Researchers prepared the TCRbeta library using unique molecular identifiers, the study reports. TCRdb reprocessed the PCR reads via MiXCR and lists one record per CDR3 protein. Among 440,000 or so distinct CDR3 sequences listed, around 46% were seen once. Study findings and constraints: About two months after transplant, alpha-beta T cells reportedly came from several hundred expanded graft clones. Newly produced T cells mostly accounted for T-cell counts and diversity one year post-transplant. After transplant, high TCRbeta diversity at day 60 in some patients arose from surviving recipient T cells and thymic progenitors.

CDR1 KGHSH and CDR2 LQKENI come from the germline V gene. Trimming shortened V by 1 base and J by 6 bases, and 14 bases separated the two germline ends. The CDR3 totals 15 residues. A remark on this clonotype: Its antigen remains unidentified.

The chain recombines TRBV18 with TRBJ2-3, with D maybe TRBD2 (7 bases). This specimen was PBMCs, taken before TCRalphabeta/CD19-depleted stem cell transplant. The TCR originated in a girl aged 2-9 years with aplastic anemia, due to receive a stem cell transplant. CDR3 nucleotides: TGTGCCAGCTCACCACGCGGACGGGGGGCGGATACGCAGTATTTT. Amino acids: CASSPRGRGADTQYF. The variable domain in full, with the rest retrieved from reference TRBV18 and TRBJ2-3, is NAGVMQNPRHLVRRRGQEARLRCSPMKGHSHVYWYRQLPEEGLKFMVYLQKENIIDESGMPKERFSAEFPKEGPSILRIQQVVRGDSAAYFCASSPRGRGADTQYFGPGTRLTVL.